This is a list of T cell receptor beta chains from one sample in a study of Ad26.COV2.S vaccination and SARS-CoV-2 variants. Measured with immunoSEQ multiplex PCR; TCRdb has only the in-frame clones, and not every one. The data contain about 350,000 clones, 92% of them singletons. The source was peripheral blood, collected after recovery from COVID-19. Source of these receptors: a human donor who had recovered from COVID-19. CDR3s include the opening cysteine and the closing phenylalanine or tryptophan. A D gene is named only where the DNA matches it firmly. Clone size is stated in some rows and not others, as once, few, many or a class when expanded.

V gene,clone size,D gene,J gene,CDR3 DNA,CDR3 protein
TRBV19,NA,NA,TRBJ1-5,TGTGCCAGTAGTGGTGCTTGGGGGGGCAGCAATCAGCCCCAGCATTTT,CASSGAWGGSNQPQHF
TRBV18,NA,NA,TRBJ1-1,TGTGCCAGCTCACCGAAGGGTGTGAACACTGAAGCTTTCTTT,CASSPKGVNTEAFF
TRBV7-9,NA,NA,TRBJ1-1,TGTGCCAGCAGCTCCGGGGGAGACGGTAGGGCTTTCTTT,CASSSGGDGRAFF
TRBV7-9,NA,TRBD1,TRBJ1-2,TGTGCCAGCAGCTTAATCGGACAGGGAGGCTATGGCTACACCTTC,CASSLIGQGGYGYTF
TRBV3-1/TRBV3-2,NA,NA,TRBJ2-1,TGTGCCAGCAGCCCCCCCATAGGGGCGACCTACAATGAGCAGTTCTTC,CASSPPIGATYNEQFF
TRBV11-2,NA,NA,TRBJ2-4,TGTGCCAGCAGCTCTTTAGGACCCCCGCGTCGGGCGTGGGACATTCAGTACTTC,CASSSLGPPRRAWDIQYF
TRBV6-1,NA,NA,TRBJ1-4,TGTGCCAGCAGTGAAGATGGGGGGCCCATTGAAAAACTGTTTTTT,CASSEDGGPIEKLFF
TRBV7-9,NA,NA,TRBJ2-7,TGTGCCAGCAGTCTTGACACTCCCCTCTACGAGCAGTACTTC,CASSLDTPLYEQYF
TRBV2,NA,NA,TRBJ1-3,TGTGCCAGCAGTGGGTCAGGGTTAGGAAACACCATATATTTT,CASSGSGLGNTIYF
TRBV5-1,NA,NA,TRBJ2-5,TGCGCCAGCAAGAAAGAGACCAAGGCTCCATCCCAGTACTTC,CASKKETKAPSQYF
TRBV11-2,once,TRBD1,TRBJ1-2,TGTGCCAGCAGCCCGCGACAGGGGGGAGGTGGCTACACCTTC,CASSPRQGGGGYTF
TRBV6-5,NA,TRBD1,TRBJ2-7,TGTGCCAGCAGAGTCCGACAGGGGAGTTACGAGCAGTACTTC,CASRVRQGSYEQYF
TRBV10-2,few,NA,TRBJ2-7,TGCGCCAGCAGTGAGGGCAGTGCCTACGAGCAGTACTTC,CASSEGSAYEQYF
TRBV5-1,NA,NA,TRBJ2-5,TGCGCCAGCAGCTTGGAGGGGGTACAGGAGACCCAGTACTTC,CASSLEGVQETQYF
TRBV5-1,NA,NA,TRBJ1-1,TGCGCCAGCAGCTCGGACAGCACTATGAACACTGAAGCTTTCTTT,CASSSDSTMNTEAFF
TRBV10-2,NA,TRBD1,TRBJ2-3,TGCGCCAGCAGTGGTGGCAGGGGGCTGGCAGATACGCAGTATTTT,CASSGGRGLADTQYF
TRBV5-1,NA,NA,TRBJ2-5,TGCGCCAGCAGCTTGGGACTAGAAGAGACCCAGTACTTC,CASSLGLEETQYF
TRBV4-3,NA,NA,TRBJ2-7,TGCGCCAGCAGCCAAGAAGGGGCGGGACAGACCTCCTACGAGCAGTACTTC,CASSQEGAGQTSYEQYF